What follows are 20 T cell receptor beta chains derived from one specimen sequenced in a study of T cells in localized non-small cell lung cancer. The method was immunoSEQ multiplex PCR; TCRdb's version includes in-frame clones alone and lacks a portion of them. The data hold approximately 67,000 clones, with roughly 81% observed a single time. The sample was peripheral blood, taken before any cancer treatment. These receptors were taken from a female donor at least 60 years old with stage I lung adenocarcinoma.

The CDR3, as DNA: TGTGCCAGCAGTGGAGGGGTGAGCTCCTACAATGAGCAGTTCTTC. It translates to CASSGGVSSYNEQFF. The chain joins TRBV6-1 to TRBJ2-1; either TRBD1 or TRBD2 may supply D (5 bases each). The CDR3 spans 15 residues. Germline V gives CDR1 MNHNS, CDR2 SASEGT. V was cut by 4 bases and J by 0 bases, with 10 bases left in between.

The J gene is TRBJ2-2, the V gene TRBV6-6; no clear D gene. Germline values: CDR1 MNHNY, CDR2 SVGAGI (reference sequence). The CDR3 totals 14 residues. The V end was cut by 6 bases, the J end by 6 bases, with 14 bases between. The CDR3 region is CASRNHLPPGELFF. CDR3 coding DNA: TGTGCCAGCAGAAACCACCTTCCCCCCGGGGAGCTGTTTTTT.

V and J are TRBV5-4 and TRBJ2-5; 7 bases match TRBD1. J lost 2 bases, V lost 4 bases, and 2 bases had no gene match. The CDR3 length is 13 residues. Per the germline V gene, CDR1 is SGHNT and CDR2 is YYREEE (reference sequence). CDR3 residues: CASSPGQQETQYF. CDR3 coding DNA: TGTGCCAGCAGCCCGGGACAGCAAGAGACCCAGTACTTC.

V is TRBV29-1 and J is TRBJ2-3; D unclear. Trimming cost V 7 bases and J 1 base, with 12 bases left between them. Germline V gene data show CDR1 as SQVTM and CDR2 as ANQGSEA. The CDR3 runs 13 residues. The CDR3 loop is CSAPTGGTDTQYF. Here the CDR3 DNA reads TGCAGCGCACCGACTGGAGGCACAGATACGCAGTATTTT.

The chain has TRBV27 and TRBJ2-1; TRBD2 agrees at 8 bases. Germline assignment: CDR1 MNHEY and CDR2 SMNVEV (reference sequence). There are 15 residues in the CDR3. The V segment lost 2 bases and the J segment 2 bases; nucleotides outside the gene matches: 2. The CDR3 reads CASSLTSGPYNEQFF. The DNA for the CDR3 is TGTGCCAGCAGTTTAACTAGCGGTCCCTACAATGAGCAGTTCTTC.

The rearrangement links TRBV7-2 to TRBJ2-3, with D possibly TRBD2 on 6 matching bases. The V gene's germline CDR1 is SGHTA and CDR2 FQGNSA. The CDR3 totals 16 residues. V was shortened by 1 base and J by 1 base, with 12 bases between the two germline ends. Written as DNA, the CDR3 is TGTGCCAGCAGCTTAGGTCCGGGAGCAGGCACAGATACGCAGTATTTT. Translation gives CASSLGPGAGTDTQYF.

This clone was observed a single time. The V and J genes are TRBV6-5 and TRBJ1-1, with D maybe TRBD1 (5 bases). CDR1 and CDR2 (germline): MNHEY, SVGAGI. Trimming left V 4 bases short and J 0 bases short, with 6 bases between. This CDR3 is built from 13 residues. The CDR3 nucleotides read TGTGCCAGCAGTTCAGGGATGAACACTGAAGCTTTCTTT. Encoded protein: CASSSGMNTEAFF.

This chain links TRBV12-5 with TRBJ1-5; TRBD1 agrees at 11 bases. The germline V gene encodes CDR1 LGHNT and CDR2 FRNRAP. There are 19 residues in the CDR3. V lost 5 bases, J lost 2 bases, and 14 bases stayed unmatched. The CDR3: CASGGCPDRGRLGNQPQHF. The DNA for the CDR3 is TGTGCTAGTGGTGGTTGCCCGGACAGGGGGCGCCTTGGCAATCAGCCCCAGCATTTT.

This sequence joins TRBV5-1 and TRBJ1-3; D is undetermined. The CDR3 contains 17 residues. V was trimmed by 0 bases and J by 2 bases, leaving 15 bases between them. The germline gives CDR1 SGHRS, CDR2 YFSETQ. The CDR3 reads CASSLGDGGSTGNTIYF. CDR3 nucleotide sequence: TGCGCCAGCAGCTTGGGAGACGGCGGATCAACTGGAAACACCATATATTTT. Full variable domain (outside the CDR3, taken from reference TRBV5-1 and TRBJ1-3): KAGVTQTPRYLIKTRGQQVTLSCSPISGHRSVSWYQQTPGQGLQFLFEYFSETQRNKGNFPGRFSGRQFSNSRSEMNVSTLELGDSALYLCASSLGDGGSTGNTIYFGEGSWLTVV.

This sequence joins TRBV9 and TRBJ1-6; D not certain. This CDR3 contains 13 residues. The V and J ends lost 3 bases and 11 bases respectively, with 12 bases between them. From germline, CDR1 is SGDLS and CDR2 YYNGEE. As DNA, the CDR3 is TGTGCCAGCAGCGCCTTCTTGGGAGCACCCCTCCACTTT. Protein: CASSAFLGAPLHF.

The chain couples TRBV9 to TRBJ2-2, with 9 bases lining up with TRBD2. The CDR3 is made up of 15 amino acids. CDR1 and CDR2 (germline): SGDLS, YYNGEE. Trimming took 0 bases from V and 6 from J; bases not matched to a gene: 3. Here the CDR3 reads CASSVGGLAAGELFF. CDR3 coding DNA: TGTGCCAGCAGCGTAGGGGGACTAGCTGCCGGGGAGCTGTTTTTT. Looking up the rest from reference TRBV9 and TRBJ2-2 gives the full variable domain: DSGVTQTPKHLITATGQRVTLRCSPRSGDLSVYWYQQSLDQGLQFLIQYYNGEERAKGNILERFSAQQFPDLHSELNLSSLELGDSALYFCASSVGGLAAGELFFGEGSRLTVL.

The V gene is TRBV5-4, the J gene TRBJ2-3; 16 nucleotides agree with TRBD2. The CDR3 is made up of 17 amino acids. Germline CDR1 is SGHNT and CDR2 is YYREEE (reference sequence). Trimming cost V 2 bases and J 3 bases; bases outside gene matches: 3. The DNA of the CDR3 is TGTGCCAGCAGCTTCGGGACTAGCGGGAGGGCGACAGATACGCAGTATTTT. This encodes CASSFGTSGRATDTQYF.

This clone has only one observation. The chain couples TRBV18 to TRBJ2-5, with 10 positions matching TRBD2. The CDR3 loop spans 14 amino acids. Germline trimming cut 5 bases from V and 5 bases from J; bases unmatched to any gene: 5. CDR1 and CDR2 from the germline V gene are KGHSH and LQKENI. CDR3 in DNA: TGTGCCAGCTCAGGAGCGGGGGGGCCGGAGACCCAGTACTTC. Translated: CASSGAGGPETQYF. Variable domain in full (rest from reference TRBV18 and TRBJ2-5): NAGVMQNPRHLVRRRGQEARLRCSPMKGHSHVYWYRQLPEEGLKFMVYLQKENIIDESGMPKERFSAEFPKEGPSILRIQQVVRGDSAAYFCASSGAGGPETQYFGPGTRLLVL.

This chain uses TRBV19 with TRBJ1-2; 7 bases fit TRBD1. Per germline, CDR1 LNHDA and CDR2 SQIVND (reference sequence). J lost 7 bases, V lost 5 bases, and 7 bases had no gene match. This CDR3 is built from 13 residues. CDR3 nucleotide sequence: TGTGCCAGTAGTGACAGGGTGACGGTTGGCTACACCTTC. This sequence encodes CASSDRVTVGYTF.

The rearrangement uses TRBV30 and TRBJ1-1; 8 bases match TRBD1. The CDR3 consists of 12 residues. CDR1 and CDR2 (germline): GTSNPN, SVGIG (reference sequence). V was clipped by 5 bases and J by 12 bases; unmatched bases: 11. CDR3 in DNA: TGTGCCTGGGGCAGTCAGGGGGCAACCACTTTCTTT. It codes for CAWGSQGATTFF.

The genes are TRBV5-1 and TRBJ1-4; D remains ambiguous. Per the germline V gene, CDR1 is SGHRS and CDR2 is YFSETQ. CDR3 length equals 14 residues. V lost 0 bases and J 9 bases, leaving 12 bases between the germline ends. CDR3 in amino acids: CASSLVGPDKKLFF. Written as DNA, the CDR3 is TGCGCCAGCAGCTTGGTAGGGCCAGACAAAAAACTGTTTTTT.

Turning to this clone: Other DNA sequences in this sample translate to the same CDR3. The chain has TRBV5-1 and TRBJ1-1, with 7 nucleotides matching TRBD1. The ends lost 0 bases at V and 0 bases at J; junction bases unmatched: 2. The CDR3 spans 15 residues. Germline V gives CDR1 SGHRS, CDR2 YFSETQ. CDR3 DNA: TGCGCCAGCAGCTTGGGGGGGACAGTGAACACTGAAGCTTTCTTT. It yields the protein CASSLGGTVNTEAFF.

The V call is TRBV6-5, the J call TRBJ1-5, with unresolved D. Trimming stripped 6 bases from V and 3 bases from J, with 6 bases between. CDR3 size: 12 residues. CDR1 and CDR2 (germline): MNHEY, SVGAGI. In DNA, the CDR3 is TGTGCCAGCAGCCATCCCAATCAGCCCCAGCATTTT. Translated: CASSHPNQPQHF.

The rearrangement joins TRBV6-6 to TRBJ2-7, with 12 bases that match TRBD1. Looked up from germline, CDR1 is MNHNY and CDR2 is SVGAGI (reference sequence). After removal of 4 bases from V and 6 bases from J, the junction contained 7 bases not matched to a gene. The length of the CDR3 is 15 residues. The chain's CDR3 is CASSFFGTGGFEQYF. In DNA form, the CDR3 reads TGTGCCAGCAGTTTTTTCGGGACAGGGGGCTTCGAGCAGTACTTC.

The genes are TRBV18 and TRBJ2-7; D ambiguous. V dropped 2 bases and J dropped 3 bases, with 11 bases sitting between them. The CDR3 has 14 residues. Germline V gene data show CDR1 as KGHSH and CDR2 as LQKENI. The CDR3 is CASSPETDGYEQYF. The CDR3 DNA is TGTGCCAGCTCACCAGAGACGGACGGCTACGAGCAGTACTTC.